This T cell receptor (beta chain) appears in the sequencing data of a study of control samples from healthy donors and cancer patients. Repertoires were generated with immunoSEQ multiplex PCR, while TCRdb's copy carries only in-frame clones and drops some. Here the sample spans 120,000 or so clones, 90% being singletons. In germline, CDR1 is LGHDT, CDR2 YNNKEL (reference sequence). With 7 bases clipped from V and 7 bases from J, the junction kept 7 bases outside the gene matches. The CDR3 is made up of 14 amino acids. The rearrangement uses TRBV3-1 (or the pseudogene TRBV3-2) and TRBJ2-1, with 10 bases aligning to TRBD1. The sample comprised blood. The TCR comes from a man aged 18-30 years in good health. The CDR3 reads CASTRQGADNEQFF. DNA of the CDR3: TGTGCCAGCACCCGACAGGGGGCGGATAATGAGCAGTTCTTC.